The subject of this entry is one T cell receptor (beta chain). Beta-chain TCR cDNA was generated via 5'RACE template switching with UMIs. TCRdb reprocessed the 5' RACE reads, with one entry per CDR3 protein and no DNA. This sample's clone table lists 300,000 to 500,000 distinct CDR3 sequences. This entry is derived from a study of T cells expressing NK-cell markers. From germline, CDR1 is SEHNR and CDR2 FQNEAQ (reference sequence). The CDR3 spans 14 residues. The gene calls are TRBV7-9 and TRBJ2-1; TCRdb's D call of TRBD1 is untestable without DNA. The receptor's source is a woman aged 50 to 60 in good health. Sample: blood T cells: a sorted CD56 or NKG2C T cell subset, CD4+ or CD8+ T cells, or bulk PBMC T cells (not recorded which). The CDR3 sequence is CASSSDRAEIGAFF. The full variable domain, rest sourced from reference TRBV7-9 and TRBJ2-1, is DTGVSQNPRHKITKRGQNVTFRCDPISEHNRLYWYRQTLGQGPEFLTYFQNEAQLEKSRLLSDRFSAERPKGSFSTLEIQRTEQGDSAMYLCASSSDRAEIGAFFGPGTRLTVL.